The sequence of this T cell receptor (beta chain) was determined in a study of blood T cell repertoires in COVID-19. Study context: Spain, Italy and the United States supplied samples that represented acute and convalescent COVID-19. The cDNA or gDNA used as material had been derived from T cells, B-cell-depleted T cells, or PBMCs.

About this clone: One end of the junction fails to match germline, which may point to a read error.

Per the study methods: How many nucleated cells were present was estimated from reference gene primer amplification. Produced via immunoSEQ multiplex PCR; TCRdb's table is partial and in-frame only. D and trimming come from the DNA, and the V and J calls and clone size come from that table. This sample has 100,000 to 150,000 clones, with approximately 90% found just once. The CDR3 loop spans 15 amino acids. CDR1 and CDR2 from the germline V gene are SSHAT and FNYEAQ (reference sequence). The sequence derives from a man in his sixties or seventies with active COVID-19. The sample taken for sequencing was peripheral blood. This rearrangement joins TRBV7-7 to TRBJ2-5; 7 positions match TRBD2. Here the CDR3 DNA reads TGTGCTAGCAGCTACATGGGTCCGGGAGGAGAGACCCAGTACTTC. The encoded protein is CASSYMGPGGETQYF.